This is a list of T cell receptor beta chains from one sample in a study of blood T cells in healthy people across ages. TCRdb recomputed calls from the 5' RACE reads with MiXCR, one row per CDR3 protein. The sample carries fewer than 950,000 distinct CDR3 sequences, around half recorded once. Sequenced: blood. These receptors originate from an elderly man in good health. The CDR3 runs from the conserved cysteine through the conserved F or W. D genes are given only for firm matches. Clone size is stated in some rows and not others, as once, few, many or a class when expanded.

TRBD1	TRBV6-1	TRBJ2-1	few	CASSTDRGFAGGRGLEQFF	TGTGCCAGCAGTACGGACAGGGGGTTCGCGGGAGGCCGAGGGCTTGAGCAGTTCTTC
TRBD2	TRBV3-1	TRBJ2-1	.	CASSAGLAGSYNEQFF	TGTGCCAGCAGCGCCGGACTAGCGGGCTCCTACAATGAGCAGTTCTTC
TRBD1	TRBV9	TRBJ1-2	few	CASSVGTGDSGYTF	TGTGCCAGCAGCGTAGGGACAGGGGACTCTGGCTACACCTTC
TRBD2	TRBV27	TRBJ2-7	.	CASSLQMTSGTHEQYF	TGTGCCAGCAGTTTACAAATGACTAGCGGGACCCACGAGCAGTACTTC
.	TRBV6-1	TRBJ2-4	.	CASTSETRRVTKNIQYF	TGTGCCAGCACCTCCGAGACTAGAAGGGTAACCAAAAACATTCAGTACTTC
.	TRBV18	TRBJ2-3	.	CASSPDRRADTQYF	TGTGCCAGCTCACCGGACCGACGAGCAGATACGCAGTATTTT
.	TRBV29-1	TRBJ2-3	.	CSVVTFADTQYF	TGCAGCGTTGTAACTTTCGCAGATACGCAGTATTTT
.	TRBV27	TRBJ1-1	.	CASSLVGETEAFF	TGTGCCAGCAGTTTAGTTGGGGAGACAGAAGCTTTCTTT
.	TRBV2	TRBJ2-5	.	CASSEAEGQETQYF	TGTGCCAGCAGTGAAGCAGAGGGACAAGAGACCCAGTACTTC
.	TRBV3-1	TRBJ2-1	.	CASSQSPGAPYNEQFF	TGTGCCAGCAGCCAATCCCCGGGAGCCCCCTACAATGAGCAGTTCTTC
TRBD1	TRBV2	TRBJ2-1	once	CASKAGGQETQFF	TGTGCCAGCAAGGCAGGGGGCCAAGAGACCCAGTTCTTC
.	TRBV18	TRBJ2-7	.	CASSPALGLYEQYF	TGTGCCAGCTCACCAGCGCTGGGGCTCTACGAGCAGTACTTC
TRBD1	TRBV7-6	TRBJ2-7	few	CASSLGGRGTYEQYF	TGTGCCAGCAGCTTAGGTGGCAGGGGGACCTACGAGCAGTACTTC
.	TRBV5-1	TRBJ2-7	.	CASSELTGGYEQYF	TGCGCCAGCAGCGAGCTGACAGGCGGGTACGAGCAGTACTTC
TRBD1	TRBV4-1	TRBJ2-5	.	CASSLADRGYGETQYF	TGCGCCAGCAGCCTAGCAGACAGGGGGTATGGGGAGACCCAGTACTTC
.	TRBV25-1	TRBJ2-7	.	CASNLGGGAFYEQYF	TGTGCCAGCAACCTTGGGGGGGGCGCGTTCTACGAGCAGTACTTC
.	TRBV6-4	TRBJ1-4	.	CASSVEPGEKLFF	TGTGCCAGCAGTGTGGAGCCGGGAGAAAAACTGTTTTTT
.	TRBV11-3	TRBJ2-1	many	CASSLDWRGAQFF	TGTGCCAGCAGCTTAGATTGGCGGGGAGCGCAGTTCTTC
TRBD2	TRBV11-2	TRBJ2-1	.	CASSSSGNHNEQFF	TGTGCCAGCAGCTCCAGCGGGAACCACAATGAGCAGTTCTTC
.	TRBV4-1	TRBJ1-6	.	CASSTRDPKDSPLHF	TGCGCCAGCAGCACCAGGGACCCAAAGGATTCACCCCTCCACTTT
TRBD2	TRBV7-9	TRBJ2-5	.	CASSGGTSGSPETQYF	TGTGCCAGCAGCGGGGGGACTAGCGGGAGTCCAGAGACCCAGTACTTC
.	TRBV24-1	TRBJ2-1	.	CATSAMDEQFF	TGTGCCACCAGTGCCATGGATGAGCAGTTCTTC
TRBD1	TRBV28	TRBJ2-7	.	CASRKDRGRYEQYF	TGTGCCAGCAGGAAGGACAGGGGTCGCTACGAGCAGTACTTC
TRBD2	TRBV6-2/TRBV6-3	TRBJ2-1	.	CASSPNPGLAGGFTHNEQFF	TGTGCCAGCAGCCCGAACCCGGGACTAGCGGGAGGCTTCACCCACAATGAGCAGTTCTTC
TRBD1	TRBV4-2	TRBJ1-3	.	CASRPGGGRNTIYF	TGTGCCAGCAGGCCAGGGGGGGGAAGAAACACCATATATTTT
TRBD1	TRBV10-3	TRBJ1-1	.	CAISRTGVGTEAFF	TGTGCCATCAGCCGGACAGGGGTTGGGACTGAAGCTTTCTTT
TRBD2	TRBV29-1	TRBJ2-1	few	CSVAFIGLAGSSSYNEQFF	TGCAGCGTTGCGTTCATCGGACTAGCGGGATCAAGCTCCTACAATGAGCAGTTCTTC
TRBD1	TRBV7-8	TRBJ2-2	.	CASSSTGTGGSRELFF	TGTGCCAGCAGCTCTACCGGGACAGGGGGCTCCCGGGAGCTGTTTTTT
.	TRBV5-1	TRBJ2-1	few	CASSPDRGGSGRAVYNEQFF	TGCGCCAGCAGCCCGGACAGGGGGGGGAGCGGGAGGGCCGTGTACAATGAGCAGTTCTTC
.	TRBV6-2/TRBV6-3	TRBJ2-1	many	CASGSYNEQFF	TGTGCCAGCGGCTCCTACAATGAGCAGTTCTTC
.	TRBV29-1	TRBJ2-2	.	CSAYRDANTGELFF	TGCAGCGCCTACCGGGACGCGAACACCGGGGAGCTGTTTTTT
.	TRBV5-1	TRBJ2-7	.	CASSLGGSSHEQYF	TGCGCCAGCAGCTTGGGGGGGAGCTCCCACGAGCAGTACTTC
.	TRBV29-1	TRBJ2-3	.	CSAAGGGRRYAYF	TGCAGCGCGGCCGGAGGGGGGCGCAGATACGCGTATTTT
.	TRBV20-1	TRBJ1-4	.	CSAGGRGEKLFF	TGCAGTGCCGGAGGCCGGGGGGAAAAACTGTTTTTT
.	TRBV7-2	TRBJ1-3	.	CASSRRRNSGNTIYF	TGTGCCAGCAGCCGAAGACGGAACTCTGGAAACACCATATATTTT